One and the same sample provided the 29 T cell receptor beta chains below, sequenced in a study of blood T cell repertoires in COVID-19. Generated by immunoSEQ multiplex PCR, the TCRdb table keeps only in-frame clones and is missing some. The sample lists 89,000 or so clones, about 95% occurring once. The specimen sequenced was peripheral blood. The receptors derive from a human donor with active COVID-19. The donor label of this sample is uncertain.

This chain joins TRBV6-2 or TRBV6-3 and TRBJ2-1; TRBD2 aligns across 10 bases. The J segment lost 0 bases and the V segment lost 5 bases, leaving 4 bases of the junction unmatched. This CDR3 has 16 residues. Germline V gene data show CDR1 as MNHEY and CDR2 as SVGEGT. CDR3 region: CASSRTSGSSYNEQFF. The DNA of the CDR3 is TGTGCCAGCAGTCGGACTAGCGGAAGCTCCTACAATGAGCAGTTCTTC.

This chain uses TRBV11-3 with TRBJ2-4; unclear D gene. Per germline, CDR1 SGHNT and CDR2 YENEEA. CDR3 length: 20 amino acids. Trimming removed 3 bases at V and 2 bases at J, with 26 bases between. The CDR3 DNA follows: TGTGCCAGCAGCTTGGGTTGGGCAGGTATAGATCGTATAACCAAAAACATTCAGTACTTC. Translated: CASSLGWAGIDRITKNIQYF.

The sample holds one count of this clone. This chain joins TRBV2 and TRBJ1-1; a possible D gene is TRBD1 (6 bases). Germline loops: CDR1 SNHLY, CDR2 FYNNEI. The CDR3 runs 14 residues. Between the trimmed V and J ends, which lost 6 bases and 3 bases, there was a span of 14 bases. The CDR3 is CASSLKGGHTEAFF. The DNA of the CDR3 is TGTGCCAGCAGCCTGAAGGGGGGGCACACTGAAGCTTTCTTT. Full variable domain (remainder filled in from reference TRBV2 and TRBJ1-1): EPEVTQTPSHQVTQMGQEVILRCVPISNHLYFYWYRQILGQKVEFLVSFYNNEISEKSEIFDDQFSVERPDGSNFTLKIRSTKLEDSAMYFCASSLKGGHTEAFFGQGTRLTVV.

This sequence joins TRBV7-9 and TRBJ2-1; TRBD2 aligns across 12 bases. Losses at the gene ends were 6 bases for V and 9 bases for J; bases not matched to a gene: 12. Germline V CDR1 and CDR2: SEHNR, FQNEAQ (reference sequence). This CDR3 comprises 16 residues. CDR3 DNA sequence: TGTGCCAGCAGTCGGCTCCTAGCGGGGGGGGCCTTTGAGCAGTTCTTC. This translates into CASSRLLAGGAFEQFF.

The rearrangement joins TRBV25-1 to TRBJ1-1; the D is unclear. V was clipped by 1 base and J by 10 bases, with 10 bases between them. This CDR3 region has 12 residues. Germline V gives CDR1 MGHDK, CDR2 SYGVNS. CDR3 loop: CASSESGSRAFF. The CDR3, as DNA: TGTGCCAGCAGTGAATCTGGGTCTAGAGCTTTCTTT.

J is TRBJ2-1 and V is TRBV4-1, with 8 bases that match TRBD1. Germline lookup yields CDR1 MGHRA and CDR2 YSYEKL. There are 15 residues in the CDR3. The ends lost 1 base at V and 2 bases at J; junction bases unmatched: 1. This CDR3 is CASSQVGQAYNEQFF. CDR3 in DNA: TGCGCCAGCAGCCAAGTGGGACAGGCCTACAATGAGCAGTTCTTC.

V and J are TRBV19 and TRBJ1-2, with D uncertain. This CDR3 is 13 amino acids long. Trimming stripped 3 bases from V and 8 bases from J, with 13 bases between. CDR1 LNHDA and CDR2 SQIVND come from the germline V gene (reference sequence). The CDR3 sequence is CASSIVVREGYTF. The CDR3 DNA sequence: TGTGCCAGTAGTATCGTCGTACGAGAGGGCTACACCTTC.

This clone was detected only once. CDR3 loop: CSASGTARDQPQHF. CDR3 nucleotide sequence: TGCAGTGCTAGTGGGACAGCCCGAGATCAGCCCCAGCATTTT. The V and J genes are TRBV20-1 and TRBJ1-5, with 7 bases fitting TRBD1. J gave up 5 bases and V 3 bases, and 7 bases lay outside the gene matches. In germline, CDR1 is DFQATT, CDR2 SNEGSKA (reference sequence). The CDR3 is 14 amino acids.

The CDR3 region has the DNA TGTGCCAGCAGCCCCACTGCAGGACTAGCGATCACCGGGGAGCTGTTTTTT. Residues: CASSPTAGLAITGELFF. The chain joins TRBV5-4 to TRBJ2-2, with 9 nucleotides matching TRBD2. The V and J ends lost 4 bases and 4 bases, in that order; junction bases with no gene match: 11. The CDR3 totals 17 residues. Looked up from germline, CDR1 is SGHNT and CDR2 is YYREEE (reference sequence).

The rearrangement links TRBV7-7 to TRBJ2-1, with 12 nucleotides matching TRBD2. CDR3 length equals 16 residues. Germline loops: CDR1 SSHAT, CDR2 FNYEAQ (reference sequence). With 5 bases clipped from V and 4 bases from J, the junction kept 6 bases outside the gene matches. The CDR3: CASSARLAGGYNEQFF. DNA of the CDR3: TGTGCCAGCAGCGCGAGGCTAGCGGGGGGGTACAATGAGCAGTTCTTC.

V usage is TRBV5-6 and J usage is TRBJ1-4; D is unresolved. Germline-derived CDR1 and CDR2 are SGHDT and YYEEEE. CDR3 length equals 16 residues. V was clipped by 5 bases and J by 0 bases, with 14 bases between them. DNA for the CDR3: TGTGCCAGCAGACTGAGAAGCGGGGCAACTAATGAAAAACTGTTTTTT. It specifies CASRLRSGATNEKLFF.

The V gene is TRBV7-9, the J gene TRBJ1-4; D gene unclear. The CDR3 is 14 amino acids. Germline V gene lookup returns CDR1 SEHNR and CDR2 FQNEAQ (reference sequence). V gave up 2 bases and J gave up 0 bases, with 4 bases separating them. Written as DNA, the CDR3 is TGTGCCAGCAGCTTACTCGCAACTAATGAAAAACTGTTTTTT. It specifies CASSLLATNEKLFF.

The chain joins TRBV10-3 to TRBJ2-7; the match to TRBD1 covers 7 bases. Germline V gene lookup returns CDR1 ENHRY and CDR2 SYGVKD. The CDR3 sequence is 16 residues long. V lost 3 bases to trimming and J lost 0 bases; unmatched junction nucleotides: 8. DNA of the CDR3: TGTGCCATCAGTGATAGGGGACAGCCTAGCTCCTACGAGCAGTACTTC. It encodes CAISDRGQPSSYEQYF.

The table lists this clone with a few counts. The CDR3, as DNA: TGTGCCAGCAGCCTGCGGGGGGACTACAATGAGCAGTTCTTC. Encoded protein: CASSLRGDYNEQFF. The V call is TRBV7-9, the J call TRBJ2-1; 8 bases are shared with TRBD2. CDR1 is SEHNR, CDR2 FQNEAQ, per germline (reference sequence). CDR3 length: 14 residues. V gave up 5 bases and J gave up 3 bases; unmatched junction bases: 3.

V and J are TRBV28 and TRBJ2-5, with 14 bases that match TRBD2. From germline, CDR1 is MDHEN and CDR2 SYDVKM. V dropped 5 bases and J dropped 6; count of bases not matched to a gene: 5. The CDR3 is 15 residues long. Here the CDR3 DNA reads TGTGCCAGCAGTCGGGGACTAGCGGGAGATAAGACCCAGTACTTC. Translated, it gives CASSRGLAGDKTQYF. Based on the CDR3 plus reference TRBV28 and TRBJ2-5, the full variable domain is DVKVTQSSRYLVKRTGEKVFLECVQDMDHENMFWYRQDPGLGLRLIYFSYDVKMKEKGDIPEGYSVSREKKERFSLILESASTNQTSMYLCASSRGLAGDKTQYFGPGTRLLVL.

V is TRBV7-7 and J is TRBJ2-1; 15 bases map to TRBD2. Per germline, CDR1 SSHAT and CDR2 FNYEAQ (reference sequence). V lost 5 bases and J lost 7; bases outside the gene matches: 6. This CDR3 is 16 amino acids long. Here the CDR3 reads CASSPLGTSGGNEQFF. As DNA, the CDR3 is TGTGCCAGCAGCCCCCTTGGGACTAGCGGGGGGAATGAGCAGTTCTTC.

The V call is TRBV3-1 (or the pseudogene TRBV3-2), the J call TRBJ1-2; D unresolved. Looked up from germline, CDR1 is LGHDT and CDR2 is YNNKEL (reference sequence). CDR3 length: 13 amino acids. The V gene lost 0 bases and the J gene lost 9 bases, with 11 bases spanning the gap. The chain's CDR3 is CASSQDLGSSYTF. For the CDR3, the DNA is TGTGCCAGCAGCCAAGATCTCGGGTCAAGCTACACCTTC.

This chain uses TRBV7-9 with TRBJ2-5; 9 bases agree with TRBD2. The germline V gene has CDR1 SEHNR and CDR2 FQNEAQ (reference sequence). The CDR3 contains 15 residues. After removal of 6 bases from V and 1 base from J, the junction contained 6 bases not matched to a gene. Written as DNA, the CDR3 is TGTGCCAGCAGTCTAACTAGCGGGCTCCAAGAGACCCAGTACTTC. Protein: CASSLTSGLQETQYF.

The V call is TRBV9, the J call TRBJ2-7, with 9 bases that match TRBD1. This CDR3 has 15 amino acids. Trimming removed 0 bases from V and 3 bases from J; junction bases left unmatched: 4. Germline lookup yields CDR1 SGDLS and CDR2 YYNGEE. The CDR3 protein is CASSVAGTGFYEQYF. The DNA of the CDR3 is TGTGCCAGCAGCGTAGCCGGGACAGGGTTCTACGAGCAGTACTTC. Based on the CDR3 plus reference TRBV9 and TRBJ2-7, the full variable domain is DSGVTQTPKHLITATGQRVTLRCSPRSGDLSVYWYQQSLDQGLQFLIQYYNGEERAKGNILERFSAQQFPDLHSELNLSSLELGDSALYFCASSVAGTGFYEQYFGPGTRLTVT.

The J gene is TRBJ2-1, the V gene TRBV12-3 or TRBV12-4; D may be TRBD2 (6 bases). This CDR3 comprises 12 residues. Trimming took off 6 bases at V and 9 bases at J, with 12 bases between the two ends. The CDR3 sequence is CASSWTRGEQFF. The CDR3 DNA is TGTGCCAGCAGCTGGACGCGGGGTGAGCAGTTCTTC.

The J gene is TRBJ1-6, the V gene TRBV28, with TRBD1 matching 8 bases. This CDR3 is built from 14 residues. Germline CDR1 reads MDHEN; CDR2 reads SYDVKM. The J segment lost 5 bases and the V segment lost 6 bases, leaving 3 bases of the junction unmatched. CDR3 DNA sequence: TGTGCCAGCAGACGGACAGGGAATAATTCACCCCTCCACTTT. This codes for CASRRTGNNSPLHF.

The chain joins TRBV6-6 to TRBJ2-7; no clear D gene. V shed 5 bases and J shed 4 bases, with 15 bases lying between them. CDR3 size: 14 residues. CDR1 and CDR2 from the germline V gene are MNHNY and SVGAGI (reference sequence). CDR3 amino acids: CASSPMSPEYEQYF. In DNA form, the CDR3 reads TGTGCCAGCAGTCCAATGAGCCCTGAATACGAGCAGTACTTC.

The chain joins TRBV5-1 to TRBJ2-7; 8 bases are shared with TRBD1. The junction had 8 bases not matched to a gene; V was cut back by 6 bases and J by 6 bases. The CDR3 sequence is 13 residues long. CDR1 and CDR2 from the germline V gene are SGHRS and YFSETQ. The DNA of the CDR3 is TGCGCCAGCAACGACAGGGGTCTTGGCGAGCAGTACTTC. Amino acid sequence: CASNDRGLGEQYF.

The chain employs TRBV7-9 and TRBJ2-5; 8 bases are a match to TRBD2. This CDR3 is built from 18 residues. With V trimmed by 1 base and J by 1 base, 11 bases remained unmatched. In germline, CDR1 is SEHNR, CDR2 FQNEAQ (reference sequence). The CDR3 sequence: CASSLGSYGRVIQETQYF. CDR3 nucleotides: TGTGCCAGCAGCTTAGGATCGTACGGGAGGGTGATCCAAGAGACCCAGTACTTC. Filled out from reference TRBV7-9 and TRBJ2-5, the complete variable domain reads DTGVSQNPRHKITKRGQNVTFRCDPISEHNRLYWYRQTLGQGPEFLTYFQNEAQLEKSRLLSDRFSAERPKGSFSTLEIQRTEQGDSAMYLCASSLGSYGRVIQETQYFGPGTRLLVL.

V gene TRBV28 combines with J gene TRBJ2-1; 10 bases agree with TRBD2. Trimming took 2 bases from V and 10 from J; bases not matched to a gene: 8. CDR1 and CDR2 (germline): MDHEN, SYDVKM. The CDR3 length is 15 residues. For the CDR3, the DNA is TGTGCCAGCAGTTTAGGGCTAGCGGGAGCGTGGGAGCAGTTCTTC. It encodes CASSLGLAGAWEQFF.

The V call is TRBV6-5, the J call TRBJ1-1, with 9 bases that match TRBD1. The length of the CDR3 is 15 residues. V was clipped by 6 bases and J by 3 bases; unmatched bases: 8. Germline-derived CDR1 and CDR2 are MNHEY and SVGAGI. CDR3 loop: CASRGIRTGDTEAFF. The CDR3 DNA reads as TGTGCCAGCAGGGGGATAAGGACAGGGGACACTGAAGCTTTCTTT.

This chain links TRBV5-4 with TRBJ2-5, with D possibly being TRBD2 (7 bases). The germline gives CDR1 SGHNT, CDR2 YYREEE (reference sequence). V was trimmed by 4 bases and J by 4 bases, leaving 14 bases between them. This CDR3 has 14 amino acids. CDR3 DNA sequence: TGTGCCAGCAGCCCTGGGGGGGCCACAGAGACCCAGTACTTC. It is translated as CASSPGGATETQYF. Complete variable domain (other parts from reference TRBV5-4 and TRBJ2-5): ETGVTQSPTHLIKTRGQQVTLRCSSQSGHNTVSWYQQALGQGPQFIFQYYREEENGRGNFPPRFSGLQFPNYSSELNVNALELDDSALYLCASSPGGATETQYFGPGTRLLVL.

The rearrangement uses TRBV5-1 and TRBJ2-7; possibly TRBD1 for D (5 bases). Germline V gene data show CDR1 as SGHRS and CDR2 as YFSETQ. Trimming cost V 0 bases and J 2 bases, with 15 bases left between them. This CDR3 region has 16 residues. CDR3 nucleotides: TGCGCCAGCAGCTTGGAACCAAGACAGAGACCCTACGAGCAGTACTTC. This translates into CASSLEPRQRPYEQYF.

The chain recombines TRBV5-4 with TRBJ2-7, with D tentatively TRBD2 (5 bases). The CDR3 covers 15 residues. Germline CDR1 reads SGHNT; CDR2 reads YYREEE (reference sequence). V lost 0 bases and J lost 6, with 16 bases in between. The chain's CDR3 is CASSLGAGPGSEQYF. CDR3 DNA: TGTGCCAGCAGCTTGGGGGCGGGTCCGGGGTCCGAGCAGTACTTC.